Presented here are 27 T cell receptor beta chains from one specimen sequenced in a study of early T cells in non-severe SARS-CoV-2 infection. TCRdb re-derived calls from the 5' RACE reads in MiXCR, one entry per CDR3 protein. The profile covers around 53,000 distinct CDR3 sequences, with roughly 9.8% appearing a single time and about 8% taken by the ten largest. The sample was whole blood. The origin of the receptors is an adult who was a healthcare worker with PCR-confirmed SARS-CoV-2 infection or an uninfected control (not recorded which).

This clonotype was recorded at least ten times. The V gene is TRBV7-9, the J gene TRBJ2-3; weak D call: TRBD2 (6 bases). V was cut by 0 bases and J by 0 bases, with 7 bases left in between. The CDR3 is 15 amino acids. The germline V gene encodes CDR1 SEHNR and CDR2 FQNEAQ (reference sequence). The CDR3 here is CASSLAGSSTDTQYF. Here the CDR3 DNA reads TGTGCCAGCAGCTTAGCCGGGAGTAGCACAGATACGCAGTATTTT.

This clonotype has at least ten counts. J is TRBJ2-6 and V is TRBV10-3, with D possibly being TRBD1 or TRBD2 (5 bases each). The CDR3 contains 13 residues. The ends were cut back, 8 bases at V and 4 bases at J, with 9 bases in the middle. CDR1 and CDR2 from the germline V gene are ENHRY and SYGVKD. For the CDR3, the DNA is TGTGCCATCCTCGGGGCCGGGGCCAACGTCCTGACTTTC. Its protein product is CAILGAGANVLTF.

This clonotype showed up just a few times. The gene calls are TRBV2 and TRBJ2-1; a possible D gene is TRBD2 (5 bases). This CDR3 is 13 amino acids long. Germline loops: CDR1 SNHLY, CDR2 FYNNEI. V lost 6 bases to trimming and J lost 9 bases, with 15 bases between them. CDR3 residues: CASRRTDVGEQFF. The CDR3 bases are TGTGCCAGCAGACGGACTGATGTGGGTGAGCAGTTCTTC.

This clonotype came up a few times. V and J are TRBV29-1 and TRBJ2-3; D may correspond to TRBD1 or TRBD2 (7 bases each). V lost 7 bases and J 5 bases, leaving 16 bases between the germline ends. The germline gives CDR1 SQVTM, CDR2 ANQGSEA. CDR3 length equals 13 residues. CDR3: CSAYRGGRDTQYF. CDR3 nucleotide sequence: TGCAGCGCCTACAGGGGAGGGAGAGATACGCAGTATTTT.

Regarding this clonotype: This sequence may be a read error, since a much larger clone differs from it by one base. The V and J genes are TRBV5-1 and TRBJ2-3, with TRBD1 matching over 8 bases. Germline V gene data show CDR1 as SGHRS and CDR2 as YFSETQ. The CDR3 length is 14 residues. The CDR3 spells CASRLGQGTDTQYF. CDR3 sequence (DNA): TGCGCCAGCAGGTTGGGACAGGGCACAGATACGCAGTATTTT.

This clonotype has only a few counts. The rearrangement joins TRBV9 to TRBJ1-6; weak D call: TRBD1 (6 bases). CDR3 length: 13 amino acids. The V end was cut by 7 bases, the J end by 7 bases, with 12 bases between. Per germline, CDR1 SGDLS and CDR2 YYNGEE. The CDR3 bases are TGTGCCAGCGCTACAGGGTACAATTCACCCCTCCACTTT. The encoded protein is CASATGYNSPLHF.

V is TRBV28 and J is TRBJ1-4; D remains unclear. Germline V gene sequence: CDR1 MDHEN, CDR2 SYDVKM. V lost 8 bases and J 0 bases, leaving 16 bases between the germline ends. There are 16 residues in the CDR3. CDR3 DNA: TGTGCCAGCGTCGCGGCCGGCCTTGCAACTAATGAAAAACTGTTTTTT. This encodes CASVAAGLATNEKLFF.

This clonotype was seen many times. The chain employs TRBV20-1 and TRBJ2-7, with D possibly matching TRBD1 (5 bases). The CDR3 contains 15 residues. Germline-derived CDR1 and CDR2 are DFQATT and SNEGSKA (reference sequence). Trimming removed 0 bases at V and 5 bases at J, with 17 bases between. DNA of the CDR3: TGCAGTGCTAGAGAAAGGGGCAGGGCTTGGCACGAGCAGTACTTC. This gives the protein CSARERGRAWHEQYF.

This clonotype was detected many times. This chain links TRBV6-2 or TRBV6-3 with TRBJ2-1, with 8 bases lining up with TRBD1. The CDR3 spans 15 residues. The V gene end was trimmed by 4 bases and the J gene end by 2 bases; junction bases not matched to a gene: 4. Per the germline V gene, CDR1 is MNHEY and CDR2 is SVGEGT. The CDR3 loop reads CASSSTGGPYNEQFF. CDR3 bases: TGTGCCAGCAGTTCTACAGGGGGACCCTACAATGAGCAGTTCTTC.

As to this clonotype: A read error is possible here, since a much larger clone lies one base away. The CDR3 bases are TGTGCCAGTTCGATGGAGAGAGGGGACTCTGAAGCTTTCTTT. Translated, it gives CASSMERGDSEAFF. V gene TRBV9 combines with J gene TRBJ1-1; D is perhaps TRBD1 (5 bases). V gave up 8 bases and J gave up 6 bases, with 20 bases separating them. Germline CDR1 is SGDLS and CDR2 is YYNGEE. CDR3 length equals 14 residues.

This clonotype has at least ten counts. This rearrangement joins TRBV20-1 to TRBJ2-1; D is uncertain. The length of the CDR3 is 13 residues. Germline V gene lookup returns CDR1 DFQATT and CDR2 SNEGSKA (reference sequence). V was pared by 1 base and J by 4 bases, with 8 bases between. The CDR3 sequence: CSARGPVYNEQFF. In DNA form, the CDR3 reads TGCAGTGCTAGAGGTCCAGTTTACAATGAGCAGTTCTTC.

This chain uses TRBV28 with TRBJ2-2; D tentatively fits TRBD1 or TRBD2 (5 bases each). Germline CDR1 and CDR2: MDHEN and SYDVKM. Trimming shortened V by 10 bases and J by 6 bases, and 12 bases separated the two germline ends. The CDR3 length is 12 residues. CDR3 nucleotides: TGTGCCATGGGGGAGAGGTCCGGGGAGCTGTTTTTT. Translated, it gives CAMGERSGELFF.

Ten or more counts support this clonotype. This chain links TRBV7-9 with TRBJ2-7; no reliable D call. The V end lost 3 bases, the J end lost 2 bases, and 11 bases lay between the germline ends. This CDR3 has 14 residues. Per the germline V gene, CDR1 is SEHNR and CDR2 is FQNEAQ (reference sequence). CDR3 in amino acids: CASSLVGSPYEQYF. As DNA, the CDR3 is TGTGCCAGCAGCTTGGTGGGATCACCCTACGAGCAGTACTTC.

This clonotype was picked up many times. V usage is TRBV7-9 and J usage is TRBJ2-2; TRBD1 matches at 7 bases. The ends lost 5 bases at V and 4 bases at J; junction bases unmatched: 4. The length of the CDR3 is 14 residues. Germline V gene lookup returns CDR1 SEHNR and CDR2 FQNEAQ (reference sequence). The CDR3 reads CASSRQGITGELFF. In DNA, the CDR3 is TGTGCCAGCAGCCGACAGGGTATCACCGGGGAGCTGTTTTTT.

V usage is TRBV29-1 and J usage is TRBJ2-1; D uncertain. Germline CDR1 is SQVTM and CDR2 is ANQGSEA. Trimming cost V 3 bases and J 2 bases, with 11 bases left between them. This CDR3 region has 14 residues. DNA for the CDR3: TGCAGCGTTGATGCACTGGATACCTACAATGAGCAGTTCTTC. Residues: CSVDALDTYNEQFF.

This clonotype was seen many times. This chain links TRBV19 with TRBJ2-1, with 8 bases fitting TRBD1. Germline CDR1 reads LNHDA; CDR2 reads SQIVND (reference sequence). V gave up 5 bases and J gave up 1 base; unmatched junction bases: 4. This CDR3 has 15 amino acids. The CDR3 DNA follows: TGTGCCAGTAGTCCAGGACAGGGTTCCTACAATGAGCAGTTCTTC. Amino acid sequence: CASSPGQGSYNEQFF.

The rearrangement uses TRBV29-1 and TRBJ2-7; TRBD1 aligns across 9 bases. V lost 6 bases and J lost 5; bases outside the gene matches: 11. This CDR3 contains 14 residues. Germline CDR1 reads SQVTM; CDR2 reads ANQGSEA. The CDR3, as DNA: TGCAGCGTCTCCTTCCGGGACAGGGCCCACGAGCAGTACTTC. Translation gives CSVSFRDRAHEQYF.

This sequence joins TRBV7-2 and TRBJ2-7; TRBD1 or TRBD2 may be the D gene (6 bases each). With 3 bases removed from V and 1 base from J, the gap between germline ends came to 22 bases. The CDR3 loop spans 18 amino acids. Germline V lookup: CDR1 SGHTA, CDR2 FQGNSA. This CDR3 reads CASSLGPGGGITSYEQYF. DNA for the CDR3: TGTGCCAGCAGCTTGGGCCCCGGGGGCGGGATAACTTCCTACGAGCAGTACTTC.

This clonotype was recorded many times. V usage is TRBV5-1 and J usage is TRBJ2-1, with 11 bases fitting TRBD1. This CDR3 is built from 15 residues. The V gene's germline CDR1 is SGHRS and CDR2 YFSETQ. Unmatched junction bases numbered 4, after V lost 0 bases and J lost 8 bases. This chain's CDR3 is CASSLVGTGGDEQFF. CDR3 nucleotide sequence: TGCGCCAGCAGCTTGGTTGGGACAGGGGGAGATGAGCAGTTCTTC.

This clonotype was counted ten times or more. This chain links TRBV30 with TRBJ1-1; D unclear. The germline gives CDR1 GTSNPN, CDR2 SVGIG (reference sequence). Deletions cut 2 bases from V and 3 bases from J, with 4 bases between. The CDR3 loop spans 11 amino acids. The CDR3, as DNA: TGTGCCTGGAGTCCATACACTGAAGCTTTCTTT. It translates to CAWSPYTEAFF.

This clonotype was found many times. The rearrangement links TRBV11-2 to TRBJ2-7; 7 bases are shared with TRBD1. The germline V gene has CDR1 SGHAT and CDR2 FQNNGV. The CDR3 contains 16 residues. The junction had 11 bases not matched to a gene; V was cut back by 3 bases and J by 3 bases. The CDR3 bases are TGTGCCAGCAGCTTGATACAGGGGCCTGCTGGCTACGAGCAGTACTTC. Translation gives CASSLIQGPAGYEQYF.

This clonotype was seen ten or more times. The chain has TRBV29-1 and TRBJ2-5; no definite D call. The germline CDR1 and CDR2 sequences are SQVTM and ANQGSEA. The length of the CDR3 is 10 residues. The V end lost 3 bases, the J end lost 8 bases, and 7 bases lay between the germline ends. CDR3 in amino acids: CSVESRTQYF. The CDR3 nucleotides are TGCAGCGTTGAGTCCCGTACCCAGTACTTC. The full variable domain, rest sourced from reference TRBV29-1 and TRBJ2-5, is SAVISQKPSRDICQRGTSLTIQCQVDSQVTMMFWYRQQPGQSLTLIATANQGSEATYESGFVIDKFPISRPNLTFSTLTVSNMSPEDSSIYLCSVESRTQYFGPGTRLLVL.

The chain recombines TRBV30 with TRBJ1-1; D remains ambiguous. This CDR3 is 13 amino acids long. The V end was cut by 5 bases, the J end by 2 bases, with 12 bases between. Germline V lookup: CDR1 GTSNPN, CDR2 SVGIG (reference sequence). This CDR3 is CAWSRQTNTEAFF. The CDR3 nucleotides read TGTGCCTGGTCCCGACAAACCAACACTGAAGCTTTCTTT.

This clonotype showed up just a few times. This chain uses TRBV6-2 or TRBV6-3 with TRBJ2-3; maybe TRBD1 (5 bases). This CDR3 is 17 amino acids long. V gave up 7 bases and J gave up 5 bases, with 25 bases separating them. CDR1 and CDR2 from the germline V gene are MNHEY and SVGEGT. CDR3 bases: TGTGCCAGCACCGAAACTCCATGGGATACCACAGGAGATACGCAGTATTTT. This encodes CASTETPWDTTGDTQYF.

This clonotype was observed at least ten times. V and J are TRBV6-6 and TRBJ2-3; D is possibly TRBD1 (5 bases). The V gene's germline CDR1 is MNHNY and CDR2 SVGAGI (reference sequence). The CDR3 contains 14 residues. V dropped 6 bases and J dropped 4 bases, with 14 bases sitting between them. The CDR3 DNA reads as TGTGCCAGCAGCCCGACAGTAGGAGCAGATACGCAGTATTTT. Residues: CASSPTVGADTQYF.

This chain uses TRBV29-1 with TRBJ2-7; unclear D gene. Trimming cost V 4 bases and J 3 bases, with 13 bases left between them. Per germline, CDR1 SQVTM and CDR2 ANQGSEA. CDR3 length: 13 residues. This CDR3 reads CSVALSVNYEQYF. The DNA of the CDR3 is TGCAGCGTTGCCCTATCAGTAAACTACGAGCAGTACTTC.

At least ten counts were recorded for this clonotype. The chain recombines TRBV12-3 or TRBV12-4 with TRBJ1-3, with a tentative D call TRBD1 (6 bases). Trimming pared 5 bases from V and 3 bases from J, leaving 14 bases between. This CDR3 contains 15 residues. In nucleotides, the CDR3 is TGTGCCAGCAGTCCAGGAGGGGGTGTTGGAAACACCATATATTTT. It translates to CASSPGGGVGNTIYF.